This is a list of T cell receptor beta chains from one sample in a study of long-term antiretroviral therapy in people with HIV. Sequencing was performed with immunoSEQ multiplex PCR; in TCRdb, only in-frame clones are kept and a portion is missing. In the table there are 20,000 to 25,000 clones, roughly 88% of which are singletons. Sequences were derived from unsorted PBMCs, sampled 0.1 years before starting antiretroviral therapy. Source of these receptors: a man in his late teens or twenties with HIV. The CDR3 runs from the conserved cysteine through the conserved F or W. D genes are given only for firm matches. For some rows the clone size is stated as once, few or many, or as a class when expanded; others skip it.

J gene: TRBJ2-1
D gene: TRBD2
V gene: TRBV2
clone size: medium-sized
CDR3 protein: CASSYPTSGYYNEQFF
CDR3 DNA: TGTGCCAGCAGTTACCCGACTAGCGGTTACTACAATGAGCAGTTCTTC

J gene: TRBJ2-1
D gene: .
V gene: TRBV7-3
clone size: .
CDR3 protein: CASSLYPTGRVEQFF
CDR3 DNA: TGTGCCAGCAGCCTATACCCTACAGGGCGTGTGGAGCAGTTCTTC

J gene: TRBJ1-2
D gene: .
V gene: TRBV5-1
clone size: .
CDR3 protein: CASSLGQTGRAGKYGYTF
CDR3 DNA: TGCGCCAGCAGCTTGGGCCAAACGGGGAGGGCAGGGAAGTATGGCTACACCTTC

J gene: TRBJ1-1
D gene: .
V gene: TRBV10-3
clone size: .
CDR3 protein: CAIRPGRQNTEAFF
CDR3 DNA: TGTGCCATCAGACCCGGGCGCCAGAACACTGAAGCTTTCTTT

J gene: TRBJ2-3
D gene: TRBD2
V gene: TRBV4-3
clone size: .
CDR3 protein: CASSQDGAGGPPDTQYF
CDR3 DNA: TGCGCCAGCAGCCAAGATGGGGCGGGAGGGCCGCCAGATACGCAGTATTTT

J gene: TRBJ1-2
D gene: TRBD1
V gene: TRBV6-5
clone size: .
CDR3 protein: CASSYTRGPNYGYTF
CDR3 DNA: TGTGCCAGCAGTTACACCAGGGGGCCTAACTATGGCTACACCTTC

J gene: TRBJ2-3
D gene: .
V gene: TRBV19
clone size: .
CDR3 protein: CASSIARLTDTQYF
CDR3 DNA: TGTGCCAGTAGTATAGCCAGACTCACAGATACGCAGTATTTT

J gene: TRBJ1-4
D gene: TRBD1
V gene: TRBV9
clone size: .
CDR3 protein: CASSATGGSNEKLFF
CDR3 DNA: TGTGCCAGCAGCGCAACAGGGGGGTCTAATGAAAAACTGTTTTTT

J gene: TRBJ2-1
D gene: TRBD2
V gene: TRBV7-8
clone size: .
CDR3 protein: CASSLELAGPYNEQFF
CDR3 DNA: TGTGCCAGCAGCTTAGAGCTAGCGGGACCCTACAATGAGCAGTTCTTC

J gene: TRBJ2-1
D gene: .
V gene: TRBV5-5
clone size: .
CDR3 protein: CASSLDPGMEQFF
CDR3 DNA: TGTGCCAGCAGCTTGGATCCGGGAATGGAGCAGTTCTTC

J gene: TRBJ2-3
D gene: .
V gene: TRBV5-5
clone size: .
CDR3 protein: CASSFRIPADTQYF
CDR3 DNA: TGTGCCAGCAGCTTTAGGATCCCGGCGGATACGCAGTATTTT

J gene: TRBJ1-1
D gene: TRBD1
V gene: TRBV19
clone size: once
CDR3 protein: CASSINTGGNTEAFF
CDR3 DNA: TGTGCCAGTAGTATCAATACAGGGGGGAACACTGAAGCTTTCTTT

J gene: TRBJ1-1
D gene: TRBD1
V gene: TRBV4-3
clone size: .
CDR3 protein: CASSHQTGVGTEAFF
CDR3 DNA: TGCGCCAGCAGCCACCAAACAGGGGTCGGCACTGAAGCTTTCTTT

J gene: TRBJ1-3
D gene: TRBD1
V gene: TRBV5-1
clone size: .
CDR3 protein: CASSLGQNSAGNTIYF
CDR3 DNA: TGCGCCAGCAGCCTGGGACAGAATTCGGCTGGAAACACCATATATTTT

J gene: TRBJ2-7
D gene: .
V gene: TRBV7-9
clone size: .
CDR3 protein: CASSFGRRQAPDYEQYF
CDR3 DNA: TGTGCCAGCAGCTTTGGAAGGAGACAGGCGCCAGACTACGAGCAGTACTTC

J gene: TRBJ1-2
D gene: .
V gene: TRBV6-5
clone size: .
CDR3 protein: CASSTGTVNYGYTF
CDR3 DNA: TGTGCCAGCAGTACCGGGACGGTTAACTATGGCTACACCTTC

J gene: TRBJ2-1
D gene: TRBD2
V gene: TRBV9
clone size: .
CDR3 protein: CASSVGLAGDNEQFF
CDR3 DNA: TGTGCCAGCAGCGTAGGACTAGCGGGAGACAATGAGCAGTTCTTC

J gene: TRBJ2-5
D gene: TRBD2
V gene: TRBV2
clone size: .
CDR3 protein: CASNLAGGQGETQYF
CDR3 DNA: TGTGCCAGCAACCTAGCGGGGGGCCAGGGGGAGACCCAGTACTTC

J gene: TRBJ1-3
D gene: .
V gene: TRBV6-6
clone size: .
CDR3 protein: CASTLQGSGNTIYF
CDR3 DNA: TGTGCCAGCACCCTCCAGGGCTCTGGAAACACCATATATTTT

J gene: TRBJ1-6
D gene: .
V gene: TRBV7-2
clone size: once
CDR3 protein: CASSLDLSPLHF
CDR3 DNA: TGTGCCAGCAGCCTAGATCTTTCACCCCTCCACTTT

J gene: TRBJ2-7
D gene: .
V gene: TRBV5-1
clone size: .
CDR3 protein: CASSSSYEQYF
CDR3 DNA: TGCGCCAGCAGCTCCTCCTACGAGCAGTACTTC

J gene: TRBJ1-5
D gene: .
V gene: TRBV5-1
clone size: .
CDR3 protein: CASSGTGRNQPQHF
CDR3 DNA: TGCGCCAGCAGCGGAACAGGTAGAAATCAGCCCCAGCATTTT

J gene: TRBJ2-1
D gene: .
V gene: TRBV7-8
clone size: .
CDR3 protein: CASSVGSRSYNEQFF
CDR3 DNA: TGTGCCAGCAGCGTTGGTTCGAGGTCCTACAATGAGCAGTTCTTC

J gene: TRBJ1-5
D gene: .
V gene: TRBV6-4
clone size: .
CDR3 protein: CASSEGSNQPQHF
CDR3 DNA: TGTGCCAGCAGTGAAGGGTCAAATCAGCCCCAGCATTTT

J gene: TRBJ2-7
D gene: TRBD1
V gene: TRBV27
clone size: .
CDR3 protein: CASSTYPGTAAYEQYF
CDR3 DNA: TGTGCCAGCAGTACGTATCCCGGGACAGCTGCCTACGAGCAGTACTTC

J gene: TRBJ2-7
D gene: .
V gene: TRBV7-6
clone size: few
CDR3 protein: CASSLATDGYEQYF
CDR3 DNA: TGTGCCAGCAGCTTAGCCACGGATGGCTACGAGCAGTACTTC

J gene: TRBJ2-1
D gene: .
V gene: TRBV25-1
clone size: once
CDR3 protein: CASSEYQSLIKQQFF
CDR3 DNA: TGTGCCAGCAGTGAATATCAATCACTTATCAAGCAGCAGTTCTTC

J gene: TRBJ2-3
D gene: .
V gene: TRBV7-2
clone size: .
CDR3 protein: CASSLADTQYF
CDR3 DNA: TGTGCCAGCAGCTTAGCAGATACGCAGTATTTT

J gene: TRBJ2-7
D gene: TRBD1
V gene: TRBV4-1
clone size: once
CDR3 protein: CASSQGDRSYEQYF
CDR3 DNA: TGCGCCAGCAGCCAAGGGGACAGATCCTACGAGCAGTACTTC

J gene: TRBJ1-2
D gene: .
V gene: TRBV27
clone size: .
CDR3 protein: CASSSEPGANYGYTF
CDR3 DNA: TGTGCCAGCAGTTCGGAGCCAGGAGCTAACTATGGCTACACCTTC

J gene: TRBJ2-6
D gene: TRBD1
V gene: TRBV28
clone size: .
CDR3 protein: CASSFQKGQPFSGANVLTF
CDR3 DNA: TGTGCCAGCAGTTTTCAAAAGGGACAGCCTTTCTCTGGGGCCAACGTCCTGACTTTC

J gene: TRBJ1-2
D gene: TRBD1
V gene: TRBV6-5
clone size: .
CDR3 protein: CASRRDRGLYGYTF
CDR3 DNA: TGTGCCAGCAGGCGGGACAGGGGGCTCTATGGCTACACCTTC

J gene: TRBJ2-7
D gene: .
V gene: TRBV27
clone size: .
CDR3 protein: CASRRVAASYEQYF
CDR3 DNA: TGTGCCAGCAGAAGGGTGGCAGCCTCCTACGAGCAGTACTTC

J gene: TRBJ1-1
D gene: TRBD1
V gene: TRBV30
clone size: .
CDR3 protein: CAWSKGASTEAFF
CDR3 DNA: TGTGCCTGGAGTAAGGGGGCCAGCACTGAAGCTTTCTTT

J gene: TRBJ2-1
D gene: .
V gene: TRBV30
clone size: .
CDR3 protein: CAWSQATPEQFF
CDR3 DNA: TGTGCCTGGAGTCAGGCGACCCCCGAGCAGTTCTTC

J gene: TRBJ2-7
D gene: TRBD2
V gene: TRBV5-1
clone size: .
CDR3 protein: CASSTGTSGAYEQYF
CDR3 DNA: TGCGCCAGCAGCACGGGGACTAGCGGGGCCTACGAGCAGTACTTC

J gene: TRBJ2-7
D gene: .
V gene: TRBV19
clone size: .
CDR3 protein: CASRSGDGNYEQYF
CDR3 DNA: TGTGCCAGTAGATCTGGGGACGGTAACTACGAGCAGTACTTC

J gene: TRBJ2-1
D gene: TRBD1
V gene: TRBV29-1
clone size: .
CDR3 protein: CSVRTGPTNEQFF
CDR3 DNA: TGCAGCGTCCGGACAGGCCCTACCAATGAGCAGTTCTTC

J gene: TRBJ2-7
D gene: .
V gene: TRBV6-5
clone size: .
CDR3 protein: CASSPNSEYEQYF
CDR3 DNA: TGTGCCAGCAGTCCGAATAGCGAGTACGAGCAGTACTTC

J gene: TRBJ1-2
D gene: TRBD1
V gene: TRBV19
clone size: few
CDR3 protein: CASSIRQGTNYGYTF
CDR3 DNA: TGTGCCAGTAGTATCCGACAGGGAACAAACTATGGCTACACCTTC

J gene: TRBJ2-1
D gene: .
V gene: TRBV21-1
clone size: .
CDR3 protein: CASSKEEPQTYNEQFF
CDR3 DNA: TGTGCCAGCAGCAAAGAAGAACCACAAACCTACAATGAGCAGTTCTTC

J gene: TRBJ2-5
D gene: .
V gene: TRBV7-2
clone size: .
CDR3 protein: CASSLAHPGETQYF
CDR3 DNA: TGTGCCAGCAGCTTAGCCCACCCGGGGGAGACCCAGTACTTC

J gene: TRBJ2-2
D gene: .
V gene: TRBV30
clone size: .
CDR3 protein: CAWTRGWTANTGELFF
CDR3 DNA: TGTGCCTGGACGAGGGGCTGGACCGCTAACACCGGGGAGCTGTTTTTT

J gene: TRBJ2-1
D gene: TRBD1
V gene: TRBV27
clone size: .
CDR3 protein: CASYGQGDNEQFF
CDR3 DNA: TGTGCCAGCTACGGACAGGGGGACAATGAGCAGTTCTTC

J gene: TRBJ2-7
D gene: TRBD2
V gene: TRBV5-1
clone size: .
CDR3 protein: CASSLAGGLGPYEQYF
CDR3 DNA: TGCGCCAGCAGCTTGGCCGGGGGGTTGGGGCCCTACGAGCAGTACTTC

J gene: TRBJ2-2
D gene: .
V gene: TRBV6-1
clone size: .
CDR3 protein: CASSEGEFGELFF
CDR3 DNA: TGTGCCAGCAGTGAAGGGGAATTCGGGGAGCTGTTTTTT

J gene: TRBJ2-7
D gene: TRBD1
V gene: TRBV5-4
clone size: .
CDR3 protein: CASSDRGIIYEQYF
CDR3 DNA: TGTGCCAGCAGCGACAGGGGAATTATATACGAGCAGTACTTC

J gene: TRBJ2-1
D gene: TRBD1
V gene: TRBV7-8
clone size: once
CDR3 protein: CASSADRETEQFF
CDR3 DNA: TGTGCCAGCAGCGCCGACAGGGAAACTGAGCAGTTCTTC

J gene: TRBJ2-7
D gene: TRBD2
V gene: TRBV14
clone size: .
CDR3 protein: CASSRWREGDEQYF
CDR3 DNA: TGTGCCAGCAGCCGCTGGCGGGAGGGCGACGAGCAGTACTTC

J gene: TRBJ1-4
D gene: .
V gene: TRBV10-1
clone size: .
CDR3 protein: CASSTGRATNEKLFF
CDR3 DNA: TGCGCCAGCAGTACCGGGCGGGCAACTAATGAAAAACTGTTTTTT

J gene: TRBJ1-2
D gene: .
V gene: TRBV5-5
clone size: .
CDR3 protein: CASSFPGGGFYGYTF
CDR3 DNA: TGTGCCAGCAGCTTTCCGGGTGGCGGGTTCTATGGCTACACCTTC